A selection of T cell receptor beta chains follows, all from one sample in a study of blood T cells in healthy people across ages. TCRdb independently ran MiXCR on the 5' RACE reads; one entry per CDR3 protein. Seen here are about 1.5 million distinct CDR3 sequences, about 42% observed once, and the top ten hold around 4%. The sequencing input was blood. The receptor source for this set is a woman under 30 in good health. The CDR3 runs from the conserved cysteine through the conserved F or W. A D gene is named only where the DNA matches it firmly. Rows may omit the clone size; those that give it use once, few, many or a size class.

d_gene	v_gene	j_gene	abundance	CDR3nt	CDR3aa
TRBD2	TRBV7-8	TRBJ2-3	.	TGTGCCAGCAGCCCCCTAGCGGGGGGCATAGCAGATACGCAGTATTTT	CASSPLAGGIADTQYF
.	TRBV7-2	TRBJ1-4	.	TGTGCCAGCAGCTTCAAGGGGGAAAAACTGTTTTTT	CASSFKGEKLFF
TRBD2	TRBV12-3/TRBV12-4	TRBJ2-2	few	TGTGCCAGCACGCCCACTAGCGGAGTCACCGGGGAGCTGTTTTTT	CASTPTSGVTGELFF
.	TRBV10-3	TRBJ1-4	.	TGTGCCATCAGCACGAGTACTAATGAAAAACTGTTTTTT	CAISTSTNEKLFF
TRBD2	TRBV7-3	TRBJ2-5	.	TGTGCCAGCAGCGTAGCGGGAGGAAGACAGTACTTC	CASSVAGGRQYF
.	TRBV7-9	TRBJ1-6	.	TGTGCCAGCAGCTTATCAAACGCAGGGAAGAATTCACCCCTCCACTTT	CASSLSNAGKNSPLHF
.	TRBV20-1	TRBJ2-3	few	TGCAGTGCTAGAGATTCCAGGGGCACAGATACGCAGTATTTT	CSARDSRGTDTQYF
.	TRBV5-1	TRBJ2-6	few	TGCGCCAGCAGCCAGATTCGCTCTGGGGCCAACGTCCTGACTTTC	CASSQIRSGANVLTF
.	TRBV4-1	TRBJ1-5	.	TGCGCCAGCAGCCCCCGGTTTGAGCAGCCCCAGCATTTT	CASSPRFEQPQHF
.	TRBV7-2	TRBJ1-6	.	TGTGCCAGCAGATTTAAGACCTCAACAAGTAGTTCACCCCTCCACTTT	CASRFKTSTSSSPLHF
.	TRBV27	TRBJ2-4	.	TGTGCCAGCAGTTTAACCATGGGGGAGCAGTACTTC	CASSLTMGEQYF
TRBD2	TRBV10-3	TRBJ2-1	few	TGTGCCATCAGTGGGGGGACTAGCGACTTAAACAATGAGCAGTTCTTC	CAISGGTSDLNNEQFF
.	TRBV7-9	TRBJ1-1	.	TGTGCCAGCAGCCTCGGGGGGCAGGCTGAAGCTTTCTTT	CASSLGGQAEAFF
TRBD2	TRBV2	TRBJ2-7	.	TGTGCCAGCAGTGCCCTAGCGGGAGAGGGCGAGCAGTACTTC	CASSALAGEGEQYF
.	TRBV6-2/TRBV6-3	TRBJ1-2	few	TGTGCCAGCAGTTGGACAAACTATGGCTACACCTTC	CASSWTNYGYTF
.	TRBV7-9	TRBJ1-4	.	TGTGCCAGCAGCACGCGCCGCAGGGGAGGGGAAAAACTGTTTTTT	CASSTRRRGGEKLFF
TRBD1	TRBV5-1	TRBJ2-7	.	TGCGCCAGCGGACATTGGACAGGGGGCTTCTACGAGCAGTACTTC	CASGHWTGGFYEQYF
TRBD1	TRBV19	TRBJ2-1	.	TGTGCCACCCACCGGGACAGGGGGCGCTCGGCCTACAATGAGCAGTTCTTC	CATHRDRGRSAYNEQFF
.	TRBV4-1	TRBJ1-2	once	TGCGCCAGCAGCCCTGAAGACGCGGCAAACTATGGCTACACCTTC	CASSPEDAANYGYTF
TRBD1	TRBV7-2	TRBJ2-5	.	TGTGCCAGCAGCTTACAGACAGGGGGCCGAGAGACCCAGTACTTC	CASSLQTGGRETQYF
.	TRBV18	TRBJ1-1	.	TGTGCCAGCTCACCACTGAGCGAGAACACTGAAGCTTTCTTT	CASSPLSENTEAFF
.	TRBV2	TRBJ2-3	.	TGTGCCAGCACCGGGACTACAGATACGCAGTATTTT	CASTGTTDTQYF
TRBD2	TRBV4-2	TRBJ2-6	.	TGTGCCAGCAGCCAACTAGCGGGATCTGGGGCCAACGTCCTGACTTTC	CASSQLAGSGANVLTF
.	TRBV29-1	TRBJ2-1	once	TGCAGCGTTGAGACGGACAGCTCCTACAATGAGCAGTTCTTC	CSVETDSSYNEQFF
.	TRBV4-3	TRBJ1-2	few	TGCGCCAGCAGCCAAGATCCAAAGGGGGGGGCGCGTGGCTACACCTTC	CASSQDPKGGARGYTF
.	TRBV9	TRBJ1-2	.	TGTGCCAGCGGCGGGACCGATGCCTATGGCTACACCTTC	CASGGTDAYGYTF
.	TRBV7-9	TRBJ1-2	once	TGTGCCGGGAAGAGAGGGGACCACTATGGCTACACCTTC	CAGKRGDHYGYTF
.	TRBV4-2	TRBJ2-1	few	TGTGCCAGCAGCCAAACGGGGACTCTCCGGAATGAGCAGTTCTTC	CASSQTGTLRNEQFF
.	TRBV4-1	TRBJ2-1	.	TGCGCCAGCAGCCAAGTTATGTTCCATGAGCAGTTCTTC	CASSQVMFHEQFF